These 10 T cell receptor beta chains came from one sample sequenced in a study of T-cell reconstitution after alpha-beta-depleted transplantation in children. It was with unique molecular identifiers that the TCRbeta library was prepared. MiXCR was run by TCRdb on the PCR reads, yielding one entry per CDR3 protein. This table holds hundreds of thousands of distinct CDR3 sequences, 10% to 15% found once. Material: PBMCs, mostly from graft donor cells, obtained 360 days after TCRalphabeta/CD19-depleted stem cell transplant. The source is a male patient younger than 18 who had a stem cell transplant for acute myeloid leukemia, so the T cells may come from the graft donor.

This clonotype has ten or more counts. The chain uses TRBV6-4 and TRBJ2-1; 7 bases are a match to TRBD2. This CDR3 spans 19 amino acids. Trimming at V came to 0 bases and at J to 2 bases, leaving 13 bases not matched to a gene. Germline values: CDR1 MRHNA, CDR2 SNTAGT. The CDR3 loop is CASSDSPLAGEGPYNEQFF. CDR3 DNA sequence: TGTGCCAGCAGTGACTCCCCCCTCGCGGGAGAGGGCCCCTACAATGAGCAGTTCTTC.

The gene calls are TRBV7-9 and TRBJ2-1; a weak D match, TRBD2 (6 bases). Germline CDR1 is SEHNR and CDR2 is FQNEAQ (reference sequence). V was clipped by 1 base and J by 7 bases, with 14 bases between them. CDR3 size: 15 residues. In DNA form, the CDR3 reads TGTGCCAGCAGCTTAGTCGGAGGGCTGTGGAATGAGCAGTTCTTC. This gives the protein CASSLVGGLWNEQFF.

CDR3 nucleotide sequence: TGTGCCACCAGCAGGAGCATCCCCGGGGCCCTACTACAAGAGACCCAGTACTTC. Its translation is CATSRSIPGALLQETQYF. The V gene is TRBV15, the J gene TRBJ2-5; D might be TRBD1 or TRBD2, each matching 5 bases. Germline V gene data show CDR1 as LNHNV and CDR2 as YYDKDF (reference sequence). V lost 3 bases and J 2 bases, leaving 22 bases between the germline ends. This CDR3 region has 18 residues.

There are many counts of this clonotype. J is TRBJ2-5 and V is TRBV28; D gene uncertain. Germline CDR1 and CDR2: MDHEN and SYDVKM. V lost 3 bases and J 4 bases, leaving 9 bases between the germline ends. The CDR3 loop spans 13 amino acids. CDR3 nucleotide sequence: TGTGCCAGCAGTTTCCCCACCCCAGAGACCCAGTACTTC. It codes for CASSFPTPETQYF.

The chain employs TRBV20-1 and TRBJ2-3; either TRBD1 or TRBD2 may supply D (5 bases each). Trimming took 8 bases from V and 0 from J, leaving 27 bases between them. Germline V lookup: CDR1 DFQATT, CDR2 SNEGSKA (reference sequence). This CDR3 region has 18 residues. CDR3 nucleotides: TGCAGTTCCCGGGACCAGGCCGCGTTCCTCACTAGCACAGATACGCAGTATTTT. Translating it yields CSSRDQAAFLTSTDTQYF.

This clonotype was found a few times. This sequence joins TRBV28 and TRBJ2-7; TRBD1 might be the D (6 bases). Trimming pared 5 bases from V and 5 bases from J, leaving 10 bases between. The CDR3 consists of 12 residues. Per germline, CDR1 MDHEN and CDR2 SYDVKM. As DNA, the CDR3 is TGTGCCAGCAGTACAAACAGGGACGAGCAGTACTTC. It specifies CASSTNRDEQYF. The whole variable domain, filled in from reference TRBV28 and TRBJ2-7, reads DVKVTQSSRYLVKRTGEKVFLECVQDMDHENMFWYRQDPGLGLRLIYFSYDVKMKEKGDIPEGYSVSREKKERFSLILESASTNQTSMYLCASSTNRDEQYFGPGTRLTVT.

The J gene is TRBJ1-3, the V gene TRBV29-1; D gene ambiguous. V was pared by 2 bases and J by 4 bases, with 6 bases between. Germline assignment: CDR1 SQVTM and CDR2 ANQGSEA. The CDR3 is 12 residues long. DNA for the CDR3: TGCAGCGTTGAACCACCGGGAAACACCATATATTTT. Its protein product is CSVEPPGNTIYF.

This clonotype was counted ten times or more. This CDR3 is CASSSQGQVAYEQYF. In DNA, the CDR3 is TGCGCCAGCAGCTCACAGGGACAGGTAGCCTACGAGCAGTACTTC. The V and J genes are TRBV4-3 and TRBJ2-7; 8 bases are a match to TRBD1. Germline CDR1 and CDR2: LGHNA and YSLEER. The ends lost 5 bases at V and 2 bases at J; junction bases unmatched: 8. The CDR3 is 15 residues long.

This clonotype turned up a few times. The chain carries TRBV6-1 and TRBJ2-7, with 7 positions matching TRBD2. CDR3 length: 15 residues. Germline-derived CDR1 and CDR2 are MNHNS and SASEGT. The trim removed 5 bases at V and 1 base at J, leaving 8 bases unmatched. The CDR3 protein is CASSPLAALSYEQYF. The DNA for the CDR3 is TGTGCCAGCAGTCCCCTAGCGGCCCTGTCCTACGAGCAGTACTTC.

This clonotype was seen a handful of times. The chain employs TRBV10-3 and TRBJ2-2; D possibly corresponds to TRBD2 (6 bases). The CDR3 runs 13 residues. Trimming took off 11 bases at V and 0 bases at J, with 10 bases between the two ends. Germline V gene data show CDR1 as ENHRY and CDR2 as SYGVKD. The CDR3 sequence: CASWGANTGELFF. The CDR3 DNA reads TGTGCCTCGTGGGGGGCGAACACCGGGGAGCTGTTTTTT.